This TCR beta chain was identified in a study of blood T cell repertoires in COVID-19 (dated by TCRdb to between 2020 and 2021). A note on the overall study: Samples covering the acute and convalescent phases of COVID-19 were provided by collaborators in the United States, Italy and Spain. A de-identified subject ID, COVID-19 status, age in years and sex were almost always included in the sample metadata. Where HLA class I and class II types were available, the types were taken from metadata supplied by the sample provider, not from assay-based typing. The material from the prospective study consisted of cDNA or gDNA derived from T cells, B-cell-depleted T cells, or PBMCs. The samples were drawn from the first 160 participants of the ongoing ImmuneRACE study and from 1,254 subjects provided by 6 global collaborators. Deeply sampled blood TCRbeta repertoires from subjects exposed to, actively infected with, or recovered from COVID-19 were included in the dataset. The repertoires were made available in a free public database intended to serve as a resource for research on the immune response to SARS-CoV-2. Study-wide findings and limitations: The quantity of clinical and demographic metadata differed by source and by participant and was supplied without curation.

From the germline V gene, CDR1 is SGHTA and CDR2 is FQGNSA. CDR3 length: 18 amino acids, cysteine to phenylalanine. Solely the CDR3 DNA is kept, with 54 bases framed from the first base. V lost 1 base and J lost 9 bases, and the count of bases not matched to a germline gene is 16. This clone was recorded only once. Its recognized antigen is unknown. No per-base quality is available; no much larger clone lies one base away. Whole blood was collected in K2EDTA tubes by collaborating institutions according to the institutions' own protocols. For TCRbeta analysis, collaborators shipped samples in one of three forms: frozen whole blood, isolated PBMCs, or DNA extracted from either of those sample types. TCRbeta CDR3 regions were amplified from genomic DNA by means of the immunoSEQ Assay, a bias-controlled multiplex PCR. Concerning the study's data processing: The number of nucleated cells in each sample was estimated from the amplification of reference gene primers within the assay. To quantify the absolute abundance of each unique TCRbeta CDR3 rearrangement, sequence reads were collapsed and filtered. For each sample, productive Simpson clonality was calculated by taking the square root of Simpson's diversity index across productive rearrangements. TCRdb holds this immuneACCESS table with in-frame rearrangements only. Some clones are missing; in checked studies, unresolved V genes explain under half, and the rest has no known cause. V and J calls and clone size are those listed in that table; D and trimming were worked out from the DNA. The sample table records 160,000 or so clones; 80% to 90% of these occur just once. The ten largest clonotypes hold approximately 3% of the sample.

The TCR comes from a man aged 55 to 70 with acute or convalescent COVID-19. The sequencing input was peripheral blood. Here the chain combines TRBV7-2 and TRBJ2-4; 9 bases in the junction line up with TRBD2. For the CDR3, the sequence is CASSLVGSGGTNGGIQYF. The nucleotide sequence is TGTGCCAGCAGCTTAGTCGGTAGCGGGGGCACCAACGGGGGCATTCAGTACTTC.